This is a list of T cell receptor beta chains from one sample in a study of CD8+CD57+ T cells in acquired aplastic anemia. TCRdb redid the calling of the reads with MiXCR, one entry per CDR3 protein. The profile covers 65,000 to 85,000 distinct CDR3 sequences, with approximately 50% appearing a single time and roughly 8% taken by the ten largest. Sequenced material: sorted CD4+, CD8+, or CD8+CD57+ T cells (not recorded which) from PBMCs. Receptors originate from a human donor in good health, serving as a control. Both conserved end residues are part of each CDR3. D genes are given only for firm matches. Clone size is stated in some rows and not others, as once, few, many or a class when expanded.

-,TRBV19,TRBJ2-3,once,CASSITRAAASTDTQYF,TGTGCCAGTAGTATAACCCGGGCGGCTGCAAGCACAGATACGCAGTATTTT
-,TRBV20-1,TRBJ2-3,many,CSARAQGVMDYTQYF,TGCAGTGCTAGAGCCCAAGGTGTTATGGATTATACGCAGTATTTT
-,TRBV19,TRBJ1-2,-,CASSPRGMVGTF,TGTGCCAGTAGTCCTCGAGGCATGGTGGGCACCTTC
-,TRBV10-2,TRBJ1-5,-,CASREPEPNQPQHF,TGCGCCAGCAGAGAGCCCGAACCCAATCAGCCCCAGCATTTT
-,TRBV6-1,TRBJ2-1,-,CASRPGAYNEQFF,TGTGCCAGCAGGCCAGGGGCCTACAATGAGCAGTTCTTC
-,TRBV6-1,TRBJ1-3,many,CASSEAPGAGNTIYF,TGTGCCAGCAGTGAAGCACCGGGGGCCGGAAACACCATATATTTT
-,TRBV10-3,TRBJ1-2,once,CASSYGTRDNRGYTF,TGTGCCAGCAGTTATGGGACGCGGGATAACCGTGGCTACACCTTC
-,TRBV7-6,TRBJ1-2,-,CASSDTGLDGYTF,TGTGCCAGCAGCGACACAGGGTTAGATGGCTACACCTTC
TRBD2,TRBV27,TRBJ2-1,many,CASSLASGGGEQFF,TGTGCCAGCAGTTTAGCCTCAGGCGGGGGGGAGCAGTTCTTC
TRBD2,TRBV9,TRBJ2-5,-,CASSVGPSGEETQYF,TGTGCCAGCAGCGTCGGTCCTAGCGGGGAAGAGACCCAGTACTTC
TRBD1,TRBV20-1,TRBJ2-4,many,CSATISGTEKNIQYF,TGCAGTGCAACTATATCCGGGACAGAAAAAAACATTCAGTACTTC
TRBD1,TRBV19,TRBJ1-5,many,CASSRGTGGNQPQHF,TGTGCCAGTAGCCGAGGGACAGGGGGTAATCAGCCCCAGCATTTT
TRBD1,TRBV20-1,TRBJ1-2,many,CSAKGVSQGAHRGYTF,TGCAGTGCCAAAGGGGTTTCTCAGGGGGCGCATCGCGGCTACACCTTC
-,TRBV10-1,TRBJ1-2,-,CASRNRQVDGYTF,TGCGCCAGCAGGAATCGACAGGTTGATGGCTACACCTTC
TRBD1,TRBV2,TRBJ1-6,-,CASSLGTGGDSPLHF,TGTGCCAGCAGCTTAGGGACAGGGGGAGATTCACCCCTCCACTTT
-,TRBV10-3,TRBJ1-1,once,CAISENTENTEAFF,TGTGCCATCAGTGAAAACACAGAGAACACTGAAGCTTTCTTT